This TCR beta chain was observed in a study of blood T cell repertoires in COVID-19. Clones were read by immunoSEQ multiplex PCR, and TCRdb kept only the in-frame ones, dropping some. Of hundreds of thousands of clones detected, about 90% appear once; the ten largest clones hold approximately 2.2%. Between the trimmed V and J ends, which lost 1 base and 8 bases, there was a span of 8 bases. The CDR3 loop spans 11 amino acids. Germline CDR1 reads SQVTM; CDR2 reads ANQGSEA. The source of this sequence is a man aged 18 to 29 with active or convalescent COVID-19. The chain links TRBV29-1 to TRBJ1-1; D uncertain. The sequencing input was peripheral blood. The CDR3 is CSVEGRKEAFF. The CDR3 coding sequence is TGCAGCGTTGAAGGCAGGAAAGAAGCTTTCTTT.